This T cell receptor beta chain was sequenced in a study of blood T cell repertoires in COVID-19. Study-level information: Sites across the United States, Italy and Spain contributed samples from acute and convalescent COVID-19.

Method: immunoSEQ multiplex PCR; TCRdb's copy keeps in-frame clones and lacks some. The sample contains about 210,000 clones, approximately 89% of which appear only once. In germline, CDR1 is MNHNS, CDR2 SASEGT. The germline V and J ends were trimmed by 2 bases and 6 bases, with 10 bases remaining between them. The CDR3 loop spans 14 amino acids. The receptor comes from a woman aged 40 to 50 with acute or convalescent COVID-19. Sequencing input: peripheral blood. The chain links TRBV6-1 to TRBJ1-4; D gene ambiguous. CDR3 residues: CASSEIRDYEKLFF. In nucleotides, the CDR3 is TGTGCCAGCAGTGAAATCCGGGATTATGAAAAACTGTTTTTT.